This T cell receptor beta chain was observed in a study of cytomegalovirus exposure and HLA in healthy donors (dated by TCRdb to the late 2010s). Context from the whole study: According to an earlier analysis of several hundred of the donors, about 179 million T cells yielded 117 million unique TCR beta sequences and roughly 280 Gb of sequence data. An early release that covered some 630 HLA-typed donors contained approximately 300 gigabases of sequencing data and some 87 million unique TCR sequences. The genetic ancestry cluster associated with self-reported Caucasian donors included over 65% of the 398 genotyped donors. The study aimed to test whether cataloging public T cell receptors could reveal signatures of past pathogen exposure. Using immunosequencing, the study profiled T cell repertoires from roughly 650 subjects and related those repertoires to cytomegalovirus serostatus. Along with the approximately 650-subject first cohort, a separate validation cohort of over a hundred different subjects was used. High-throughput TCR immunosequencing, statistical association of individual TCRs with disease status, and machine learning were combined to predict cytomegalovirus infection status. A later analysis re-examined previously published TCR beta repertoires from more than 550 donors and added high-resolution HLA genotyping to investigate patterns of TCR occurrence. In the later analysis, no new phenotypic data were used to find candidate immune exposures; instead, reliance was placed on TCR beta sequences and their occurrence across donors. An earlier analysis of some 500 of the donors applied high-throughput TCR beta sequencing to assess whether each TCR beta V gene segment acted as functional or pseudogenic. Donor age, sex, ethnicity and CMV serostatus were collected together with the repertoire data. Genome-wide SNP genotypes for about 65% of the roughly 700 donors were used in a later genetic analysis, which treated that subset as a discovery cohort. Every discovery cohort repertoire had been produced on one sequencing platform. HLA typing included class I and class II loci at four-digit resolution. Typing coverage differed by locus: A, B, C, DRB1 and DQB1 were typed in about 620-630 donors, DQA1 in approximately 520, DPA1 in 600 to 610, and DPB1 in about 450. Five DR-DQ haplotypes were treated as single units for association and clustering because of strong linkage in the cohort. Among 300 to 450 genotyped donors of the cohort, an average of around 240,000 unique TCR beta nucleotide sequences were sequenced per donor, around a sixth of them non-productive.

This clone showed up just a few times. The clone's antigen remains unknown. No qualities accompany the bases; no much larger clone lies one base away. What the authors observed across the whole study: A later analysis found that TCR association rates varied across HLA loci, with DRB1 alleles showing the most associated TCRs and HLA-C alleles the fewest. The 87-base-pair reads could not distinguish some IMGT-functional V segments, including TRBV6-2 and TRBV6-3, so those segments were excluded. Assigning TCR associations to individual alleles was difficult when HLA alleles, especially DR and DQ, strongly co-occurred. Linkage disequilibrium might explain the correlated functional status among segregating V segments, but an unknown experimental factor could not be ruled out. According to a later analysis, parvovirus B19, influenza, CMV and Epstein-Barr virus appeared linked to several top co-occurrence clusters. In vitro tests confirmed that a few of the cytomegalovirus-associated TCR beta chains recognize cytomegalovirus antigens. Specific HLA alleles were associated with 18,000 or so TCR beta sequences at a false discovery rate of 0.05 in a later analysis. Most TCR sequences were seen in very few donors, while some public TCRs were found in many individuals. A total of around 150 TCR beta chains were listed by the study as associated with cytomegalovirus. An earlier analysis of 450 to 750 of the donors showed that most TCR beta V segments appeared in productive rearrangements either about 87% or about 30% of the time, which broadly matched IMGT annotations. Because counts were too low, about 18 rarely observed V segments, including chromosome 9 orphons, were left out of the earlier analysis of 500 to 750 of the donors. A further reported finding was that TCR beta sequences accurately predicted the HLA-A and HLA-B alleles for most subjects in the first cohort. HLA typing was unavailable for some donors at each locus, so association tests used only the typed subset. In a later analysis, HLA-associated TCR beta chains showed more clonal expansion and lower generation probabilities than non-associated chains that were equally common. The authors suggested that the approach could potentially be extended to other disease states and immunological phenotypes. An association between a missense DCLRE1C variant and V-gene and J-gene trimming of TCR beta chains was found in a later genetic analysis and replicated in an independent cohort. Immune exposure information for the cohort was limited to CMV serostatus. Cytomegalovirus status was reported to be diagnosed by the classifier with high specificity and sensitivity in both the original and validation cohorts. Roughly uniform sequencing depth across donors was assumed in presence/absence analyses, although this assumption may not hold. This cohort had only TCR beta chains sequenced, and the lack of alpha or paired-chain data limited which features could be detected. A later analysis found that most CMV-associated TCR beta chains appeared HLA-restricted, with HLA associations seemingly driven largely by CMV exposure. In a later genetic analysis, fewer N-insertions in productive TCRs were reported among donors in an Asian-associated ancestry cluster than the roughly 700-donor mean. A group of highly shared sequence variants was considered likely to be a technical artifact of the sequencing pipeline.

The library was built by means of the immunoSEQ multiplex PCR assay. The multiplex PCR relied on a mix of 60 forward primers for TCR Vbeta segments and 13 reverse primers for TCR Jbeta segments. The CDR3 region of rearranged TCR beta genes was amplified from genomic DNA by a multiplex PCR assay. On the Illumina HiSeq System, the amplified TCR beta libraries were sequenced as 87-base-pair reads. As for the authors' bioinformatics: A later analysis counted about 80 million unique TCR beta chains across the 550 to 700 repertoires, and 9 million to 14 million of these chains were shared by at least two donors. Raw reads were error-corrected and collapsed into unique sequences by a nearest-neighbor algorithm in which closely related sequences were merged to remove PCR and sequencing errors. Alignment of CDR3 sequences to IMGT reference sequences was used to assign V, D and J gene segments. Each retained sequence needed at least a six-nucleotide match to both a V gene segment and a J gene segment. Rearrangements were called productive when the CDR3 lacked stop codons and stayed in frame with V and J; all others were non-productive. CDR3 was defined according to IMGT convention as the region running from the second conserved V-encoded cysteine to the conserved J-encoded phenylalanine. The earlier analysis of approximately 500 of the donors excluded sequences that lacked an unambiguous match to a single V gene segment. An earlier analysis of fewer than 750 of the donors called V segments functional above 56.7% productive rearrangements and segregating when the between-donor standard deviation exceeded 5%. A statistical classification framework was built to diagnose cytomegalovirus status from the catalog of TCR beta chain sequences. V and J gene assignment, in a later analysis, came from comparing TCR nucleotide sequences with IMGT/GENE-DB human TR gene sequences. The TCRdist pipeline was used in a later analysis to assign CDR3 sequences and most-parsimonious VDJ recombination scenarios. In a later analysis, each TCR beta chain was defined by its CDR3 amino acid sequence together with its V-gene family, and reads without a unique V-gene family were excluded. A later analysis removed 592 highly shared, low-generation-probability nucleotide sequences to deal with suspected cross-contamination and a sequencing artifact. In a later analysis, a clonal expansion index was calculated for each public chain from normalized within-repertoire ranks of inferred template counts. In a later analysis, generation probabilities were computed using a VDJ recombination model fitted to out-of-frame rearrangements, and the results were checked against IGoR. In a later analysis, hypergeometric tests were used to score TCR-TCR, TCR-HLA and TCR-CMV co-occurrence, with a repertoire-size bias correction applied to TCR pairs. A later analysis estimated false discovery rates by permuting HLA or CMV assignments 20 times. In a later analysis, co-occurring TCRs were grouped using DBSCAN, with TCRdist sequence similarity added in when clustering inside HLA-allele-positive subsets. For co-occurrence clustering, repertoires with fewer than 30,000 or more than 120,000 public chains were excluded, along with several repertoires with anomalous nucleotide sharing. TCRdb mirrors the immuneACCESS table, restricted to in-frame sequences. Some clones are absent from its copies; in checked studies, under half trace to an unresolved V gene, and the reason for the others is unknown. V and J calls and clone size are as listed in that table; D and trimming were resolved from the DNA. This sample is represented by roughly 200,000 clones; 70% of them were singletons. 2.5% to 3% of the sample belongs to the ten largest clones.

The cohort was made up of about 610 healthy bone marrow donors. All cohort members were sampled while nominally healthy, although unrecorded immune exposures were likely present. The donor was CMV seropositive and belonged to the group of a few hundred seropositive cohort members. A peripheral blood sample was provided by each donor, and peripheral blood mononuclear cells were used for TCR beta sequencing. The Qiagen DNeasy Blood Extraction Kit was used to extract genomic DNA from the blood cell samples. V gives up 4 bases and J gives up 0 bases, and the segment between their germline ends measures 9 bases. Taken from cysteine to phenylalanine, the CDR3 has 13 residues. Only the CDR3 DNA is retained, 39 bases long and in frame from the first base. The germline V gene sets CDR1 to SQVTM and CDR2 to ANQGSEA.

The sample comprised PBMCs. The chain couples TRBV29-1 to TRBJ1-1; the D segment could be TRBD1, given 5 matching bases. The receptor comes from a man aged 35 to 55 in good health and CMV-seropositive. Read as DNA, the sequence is TGCAGCGTTGGAACAGGATTGAACACTGAAGCTTTCTTT. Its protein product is CSVGTGLNTEAFF.